The rows below give T cell receptor beta chains drawn from one sample of a study of T cells in tuberculosis. Only in-frame clones appear in the TCRdb table, and some are missing; sequencing was by immunoSEQ multiplex PCR. The top ten clones hold roughly 12% of a sample with about 5,500 clones, roughly 97% of them seen once. The source material was PBMCs, sampled at tuberculosis diagnosis. The receptors were gathered from an adult with tuberculosis. Both conserved end residues are part of each CDR3. D genes are given only for firm matches.

d_call	v_call	cdr3_length	j_call	cdr3_aa
TRBD2	TRBV19	19	TRBJ2-2	CASTAGRWTSGTNTGELFF
-	TRBV11-2	13	TRBJ2-7	CASSPLEAGEQYF
-	TRBV11-2	13	TRBJ2-7	CASSLPGTYEQYF
TRBD1	TRBV18	15	TRBJ2-3	CASSPSGGRTDTQYF
-	TRBV7-8	14	TRBJ2-5	CASSWSGNQETQYF
TRBD2	TRBV5-1	14	TRBJ2-2	CAFGEREDTGELFF
-	TRBV5-4	16	TRBJ2-2	CASSLVEGASTGELFF
-	TRBV4-1	15	TRBJ2-7	CASSQADSYPDEQYF
TRBD2	TRBV30	15	TRBJ2-7	CAWRGGREGQYEQYF
-	TRBV28	14	TRBJ2-2	CASRPRGGTGELFF
TRBD2	TRBV6-5	15	TRBJ2-7	CASRAAGLVSYEQYF
-	TRBV4-1	15	TRBJ1-1	CASSQGALGDTEAFF
-	TRBV27	13	TRBJ2-3	CASSLSLADTQYF
-	TRBV9	19	TRBJ1-1	CASSVVTSRRELMNTEAFF
TRBD2	TRBV6-1	16	TRBJ2-2	CASSENHLAGHGELFF
TRBD1	TRBV2	14	TRBJ2-1	CASSRDSSYNEQFF
TRBD2	TRBV27	17	TRBJ2-3	CASSLGLAGGNTDTQYF
TRBD1	TRBV9	18	TRBJ2-6	CASSLGTGASSGANVLTF
-	TRBV13	15	TRBJ2-3	CASSSRGGSTDTQYF
TRBD2	TRBV10-2	13	TRBJ2-5	CAGSLAGGETQYF
TRBD2	TRBV7-9	16	TRBJ2-1	CASSFAGTSEDNEQFF
-	TRBV12-5	14	TRBJ1-5	CASGFGAGGQPQHF
TRBD2	TRBV7-8	17	TRBJ2-1	CASSPLEAGGGYNEQFF
TRBD2	TRBV9	15	TRBJ2-2	CASSPGLVTAGELFF
TRBD1	TRBV5-1	16	TRBJ2-7	CASSRDRGRLGDEQYF
TRBD1	TRBV30	13	TRBJ2-7	CAWTQTGVGEQYF
-	TRBV6-6	13	TRBJ1-1	CASSYGEGTEAFF
TRBD2	TRBV6-5	12	TRBJ2-7	CASSSGGYEQYF
TRBD2	TRBV7-3	14	TRBJ2-7	CASSLSGGAYEQYF
TRBD2	TRBV27	15	TRBJ2-2	CASSRGLAGRGELFF
TRBD2	TRBV4-1	19	TRBJ2-3	CASSQDKAGVQPSTDTQYF
TRBD1	TRBV2	17	TRBJ1-2	CASTVRGTGITNYGYTF
-	TRBV29-1	12	TRBJ1-2	CSVGGQLYGYTF
-	TRBV21-1	17	TRBJ2-3	CASSKGLKRARWDTQYF
TRBD2	TRBV5-1	16	TRBJ2-5	CASSPEPSGMRETQYF
TRBD1	TRBV19	13	TRBJ2-7	CASSGDRDYEQYF
-	TRBV2	13	TRBJ2-5	CASTTSRQETQYF
-	TRBV5-8	13	TRBJ2-7	CASSLDRAYEQYF
TRBD2	TRBV2	15	TRBJ2-1	CASIRTSGGDSEQFF
TRBD1	TRBV6-1	13	TRBJ1-2	CASSDGQGYGYTF
TRBD2	TRBV27	19	TRBJ2-5	CASSPLRASGRAGQETQYF
TRBD1	TRBV5-1	13	TRBJ1-1	CASSFIPTGVAFF
TRBD2	TRBV4-1	19	TRBJ2-5	CASSQEGLAGLVHQETQYF
TRBD1	TRBV25-1	16	TRBJ2-2	CASSQRTGGGTGELFF
TRBD2	TRBV5-6	13	TRBJ2-7	CASSRRERYEQYF
-	TRBV23-1	15	TRBJ1-6	CASTQPGGGDSPLHF
TRBD2	TRBV19	17	TRBJ2-2	CATYVGLAGTNTGELFF
-	TRBV19	13	TRBJ2-7	CASSRDSTYEQYF
TRBD1	TRBV30	13	TRBJ1-1	CAWSNRGNTEAFF
-	TRBV13	17	TRBJ2-7	CASSIQTQGPFTYEQYF
TRBD1	TRBV7-8	15	TRBJ1-2	CASSLQGGVDYGYTF
-	TRBV6-1	14	TRBJ2-7	CASMDSGSSYEQYF
-	TRBV5-6	14	TRBJ2-7	CASSLGGQNYEQYF
-	TRBV7-8	19	TRBJ2-3	CASSLARILRGLGTDTQYF
TRBD2	TRBV27	17	TRBJ2-1	CASSLWTSGSSYNEQFF